These 7 T cell receptor beta chains originate from one sample sequenced in a study of blood T cell repertoires in COVID-19. Profiling relied on immunoSEQ multiplex PCR, and the TCRdb table lists in-frame clones only, not all of them. The sample carries hundreds of thousands of clones, about nine tenths recorded once. Sequencing was done on a sample of PBMCs or T cells enriched from blood (not recorded which). The receptors stem from a man in his late teens or twenties who had recovered from COVID-19.

The chain combines TRBV7-3 with TRBJ1-1, with no clear D. Between the trimmed V and J ends, which lost 3 bases and 7 bases, there was a span of 12 bases. The V gene's germline CDR1 is SGHTA and CDR2 FQGTGA. The CDR3 extends over 13 amino acids. CDR3 loop: CASSFRSRSEAFF. DNA for the CDR3: TGTGCCAGCAGCTTTAGGTCCCGGAGTGAAGCTTTCTTT.

The chain employs TRBV12-1 and TRBJ1-2; the table's D call TRBD1 went unverified against the DNA. TRBV12-1 is flagged as a pseudogene. This CDR3 region has 15 residues. CDR3 coding DNA: TGTGCCAGCAGCTTTTGGGCGATTGCCTACTATGGCTACACCTTC. Its protein is CASSFWAIAYYGYTF.

The V call is TRBV7-8, the J call TRBJ1-5; D ambiguous. The CDR3 has 13 amino acids. Between the trimmed V and J ends, which lost 1 base and 7 bases, there was a span of 8 bases. Germline lookup yields CDR1 SGHVS and CDR2 FQNEAQ. In DNA, the CDR3 is TGTGCCAGCAGCTTAGGCAGGCGACAGCCCCAGCATTTT. Translated, it gives CASSLGRRQPQHF. Combining the CDR3 with reference TRBV7-8 and TRBJ1-5 gives the whole variable domain GAGVSQSPRYKVAKRGQDVALRCDPISGHVSLFWYQQALGQGPEFLTYFQNEAQLDKSGLPSDRFFAERPEGSVSTLKIQRTQQEDSAVYLCASSLGRRQPQHFGDGTRLSIL.

This clone has a handful of counts. This chain uses TRBV30 with TRBJ1-2; possibly TRBD1 for D (6 bases). V shed 5 bases and J shed 5 bases, with 12 bases lying between them. This CDR3 is built from 12 residues. Germline lookup yields CDR1 GTSNPN and CDR2 SVGIG (reference sequence). The CDR3 DNA sequence: TGTGCCTGGGCGGGCGGACAGTATGGCTACACCTTC. Its protein product is CAWAGGQYGYTF.

The chain recombines TRBV7-2 with TRBJ1-2, with D unclear. Trimming removed 5 bases from V and 4 bases from J, with 11 bases in between. The CDR3 extends over 13 amino acids. Germline CDR1 reads SGHTA; CDR2 reads FQGNSA. The CDR3 reads CASSLGAFYGYTF. DNA for the CDR3: TGTGCCAGCAGCCTAGGTGCGTTCTATGGCTACACCTTC. Looking up the rest from reference TRBV7-2 and TRBJ1-2 gives the full variable domain: GAGVSQSPSNKVTEKGKDVELRCDPISGHTALYWYRQSLGQGLEFLIYFQGNSAPDKSGLPSDRFSAERTGGSVSTLTIQRTQQEDSAVYLCASSLGAFYGYTFGSGTRLTVV.

The chain couples TRBV11-1 to TRBJ1-1; no clear D gene. CDR1 SGHAT and CDR2 FQDESV come from the germline V gene (reference sequence). The ends were cut back, 0 bases at V and 1 base at J, with 6 bases in the middle. The CDR3 loop spans 14 amino acids. CDR3 residues: CASSLATGNTEAFF. The CDR3 coding sequence is TGTGCCAGCAGCTTAGCTACGGGGAACACTGAAGCTTTCTTT.

V gene TRBV13 combines with J gene TRBJ2-5, with 14 bases identical to TRBD2. Per the germline V gene, CDR1 is PRHDT and CDR2 is FYEKMQ (reference sequence). The CDR3 spans 16 residues. V lost 4 bases and J lost 5; bases outside the gene matches: 6. CDR3 sequence: CASSSRLAGGLETQYF. In DNA form, the CDR3 reads TGTGCCAGCAGCTCACGACTAGCGGGAGGGTTGGAGACCCAGTACTTC.